This TCR beta chain was captured in a study of human T cells and chemical hapten exposure. TCRdb reprocessed the RACE reads with MiXCR, giving one entry per CDR3 protein. The top ten hold roughly 9% of the sample, which has about 37,000 distinct CDR3 sequences, just under 6.5% seen once. This clonotype was seen at least ten times. Time point specified: patch test 1, 2 weeks after DPC sensitization. Noted treatment: therapeutic diphenylcyclopropenone sensitization with weekly scalp DPC. Whole blood that had not been fractionated was the source of extracted total RNA. This TCR was recovered from a woman aged 30 to 39 with alopecia areata. Some clones in this sample may be carry-over from other donors' samples. The sample in question was whole blood, obtained in connection with sensitization to the hapten diphenylcyclopropenone (DPC).

The CDR3 loop is CSVIRTAQNTQYF. CDR3 coding DNA: TGCAGTGTCATACGGACTGCTCAAAATACGCAGTATTTT. V gene TRBV20-1 combines with J gene TRBJ2-3, with D maybe TRBD2 (5 bases). The germline V and J ends were trimmed by 7 bases and 7 bases, with 18 bases remaining between them. The length of the CDR3 is 13 residues. The germline gives CDR1 DFQATT, CDR2 SNEGSKA (reference sequence).